This TCR beta chain came from a study of cytomegalovirus exposure and HLA in healthy donors. Study-level information: In an early release, HLA-typed donors contributed 77 million or so unique TCR sequences.

The CDR3 has 15 amino acids. The V gene's germline CDR1 is SGHVS and CDR2 FQNEAQ. Study results and limitations: In an earlier analysis, productive rearrangement rates for most beta V segments clustered near 90% or 30%. Analysis was carried out at a later point, and it linked a missense DCLRE1C variant to TCR beta V- and J-gene trimming.

As to this clone: Its antigen remains unidentified. The junction departs from germline at one end; a sequencing error may be responsible.

Unrecorded immune exposures were likely, despite nominal health at sampling. PCR used 60 Vbeta primers and 13 Jbeta primers. Clones were read by immunoSEQ multiplex PCR, and TCRdb kept only the in-frame ones, dropping some. The sample has about 120,000 clones, 77% seen once. The chain links TRBV7-8 to TRBJ2-5; 8 bases match TRBD2. The closer fit of TRBJ2-7 to the DNA end suggests the J call may be wrong. Sequenced: PBMCs. The sequence came from a man aged 18 to 30 in good health and CMV-seropositive. CDR3 region: CASSYYRTSSHEQYF. DNA for the CDR3: TGTGCCAGCAGCTATTACCGGACTAGCTCCCACGAGCAGTACTTC.